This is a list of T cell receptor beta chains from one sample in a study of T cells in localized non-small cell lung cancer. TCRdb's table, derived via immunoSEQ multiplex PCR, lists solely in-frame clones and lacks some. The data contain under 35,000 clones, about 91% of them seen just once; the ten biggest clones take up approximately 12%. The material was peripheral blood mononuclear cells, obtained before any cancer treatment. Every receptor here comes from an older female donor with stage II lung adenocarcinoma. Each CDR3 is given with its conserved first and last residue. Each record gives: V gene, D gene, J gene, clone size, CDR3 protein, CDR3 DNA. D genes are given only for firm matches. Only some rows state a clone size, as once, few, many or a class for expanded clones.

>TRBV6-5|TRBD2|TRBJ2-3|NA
CASSYLSGSSTDTQYF
TGTGCCAGCAGTTACCTAAGCGGGAGTTCTACAGATACGCAGTATTTT
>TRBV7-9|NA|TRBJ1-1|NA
CASSLTLNTEAFF
TGTGCCAGCAGCCTTACCCTCAACACTGAAGCTTTCTTT
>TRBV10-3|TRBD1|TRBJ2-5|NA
CAISESTGGETQYF
TGTGCCATCAGTGAGTCTACAGGGGGAGAGACCCAGTACTTC
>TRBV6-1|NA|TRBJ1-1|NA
CASSVGDVNTEAFF
TGTGCCAGCAGTGTGGGGGACGTGAACACTGAAGCTTTCTTT
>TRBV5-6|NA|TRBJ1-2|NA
CASSPLGGSDGYTF
TGTGCCAGCAGCCCCCTCGGGGGGAGCGATGGCTACACCTTC
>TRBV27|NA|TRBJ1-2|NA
CASSLTIGSNYGYTF
TGTGCCAGCAGCCTAACGATCGGGAGTAACTATGGCTACACCTTC
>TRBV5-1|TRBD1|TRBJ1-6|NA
CASRFDRGRSYNSPLHF
TGCGCCAGCAGATTTGACAGGGGGCGATCCTATAATTCACCCCTCCACTTT
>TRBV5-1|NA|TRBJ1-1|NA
CASSLGSTRPTEAFF
TGCGCCAGCAGCTTAGGATCGACGAGGCCCACTGAAGCTTTCTTT
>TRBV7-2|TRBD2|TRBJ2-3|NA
CASSLVGLAGAPDTQYF
TGTGCCAGCAGCTTAGTAGGGCTAGCGGGGGCCCCAGATACGCAGTATTTT
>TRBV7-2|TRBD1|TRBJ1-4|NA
CASSSSQGASWGKLFF
TGTGCCAGCAGCTCATCCCAGGGGGCCTCTTGGGGAAAACTGTTTTTT
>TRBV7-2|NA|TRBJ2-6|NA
CATLPTPGANVLTF
TGTGCCACCCTCCCAACGCCCGGGGCCAACGTCCTGACTTTC
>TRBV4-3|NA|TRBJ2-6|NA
CASSPGRISGANVLTF
TGCGCCAGCAGCCCGGGACGGATCTCTGGGGCCAACGTCCTGACTTTC
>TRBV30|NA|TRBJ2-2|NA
CACPPALPNTGELFF
TGTGCCTGTCCTCCAGCGCTTCCGAACACCGGGGAGCTGTTTTTT
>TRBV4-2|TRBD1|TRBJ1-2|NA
CASSHGDRGSYGYTF
TGTGCCAGCAGCCATGGGGACAGGGGGTCCTATGGCTACACCTTC
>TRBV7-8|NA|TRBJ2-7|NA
CASSIPGHTYEQYF
TGTGCCAGCTCGATTCCGGGACATACCTACGAGCAGTACTTC
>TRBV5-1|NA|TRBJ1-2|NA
CASSPGTPYGYTF
TGCGCCAGCAGCCCCGGGACACCCTATGGCTACACCTTC
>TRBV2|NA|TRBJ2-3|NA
CASFVGTSSTDTQYF
TGTGCCAGCTTTGTTGGGACGTCTAGCACAGATACGCAGTATTTT
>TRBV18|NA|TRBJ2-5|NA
CASSPPTGTQETQYF
TGTGCCAGCTCACCACCCACCGGGACCCAAGAGACCCAGTACTTC
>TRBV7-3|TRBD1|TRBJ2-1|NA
CASSSRQGRGEQFF
TGTGCCAGCAGCTCGAGACAGGGTAGGGGTGAGCAGTTCTTC
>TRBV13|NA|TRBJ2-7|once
CASSLGRLYEQYF
TGTGCCAGCAGCTTAGGCCGGCTTTACGAGCAGTACTTC
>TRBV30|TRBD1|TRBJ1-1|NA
CAWTPPGQDSGAFF
TGTGCCTGGACCCCCCCTGGACAGGACTCAGGAGCTTTCTTT
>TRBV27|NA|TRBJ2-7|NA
CASSLWQDPSPYEQYF
TGTGCCAGCAGTTTATGGCAGGACCCGAGCCCCTACGAGCAGTACTTC
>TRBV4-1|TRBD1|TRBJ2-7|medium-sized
CASSQETGGINEQYF
TGCGCCAGCAGCCAGGAAACAGGGGGCATCAACGAGCAGTACTTC
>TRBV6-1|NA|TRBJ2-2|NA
CASSEGRHLNTGELFF
TGTGCCAGCAGTGAAGGCCGCCACTTGAACACCGGGGAGCTGTTTTTT
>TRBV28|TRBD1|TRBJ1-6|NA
CASRKTGGNSYNNSPLHF
TGTGCCAGCAGAAAGACAGGGGGCAATTCCTATAATAATTCACCCCTCCACTTT
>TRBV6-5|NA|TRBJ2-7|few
CASSYSPGASIEQYF
TGTGCCAGCAGTTATTCCCCGGGGGCCTCGATCGAGCAGTACTTC
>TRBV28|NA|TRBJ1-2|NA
CASSPLDITNYGYTF
TGTGCCAGCAGCCCGTTAGACATAACTAACTATGGCTACACCTTC